Sequencing of this TCR beta chain was carried out in a study of T cells after yellow fever vaccination. TCR cDNA, made by 5'RACE template switching, carried an added universal primer site and UMIs. One entry per CDR3 protein results from TCRdb running MiXCR on the 5' RACE reads. Of 620,000 or so distinct CDR3 sequences listed, roughly a sixth are singletons. V lost 4 bases and J lost 14, with 12 bases in between. The CDR3 covers 12 residues. Germline V gene data show CDR1 as SGHAT and CDR2 as FQNNGV. The sequence derives from a man younger than 35 who received the YFV17D yellow fever vaccine. The sample consisted of PBMCs, taken 4 to 6 days after the first yellow fever vaccination. The chain combines TRBV11-2 with TRBJ1-6; D is unclear. The CDR3 is CASSYPLRALHF. The CDR3 bases are TGTGCCAGCAGCTACCCATTGAGGGCCCTCCACTTT.